Presented here are 22 T cell receptor beta chains from one specimen sequenced in a study of cytomegalovirus exposure and HLA in healthy donors. The assay was immunoSEQ multiplex PCR, and TCRdb's table has in-frame clones only and misses some. Of about 180,000 clones listed, around 84% are singletons. Sequenced input: PBMCs. These receptor sequences come from a man aged 18 to 29 in good health and CMV-seropositive.

CDR3 region: CASSLGGTGGGTGQYF. CDR3 in DNA: TGTGCCAGCAGTTTGGGAGGGACAGGGGGTGGTACCGGGCAGTACTTC. The J gene is TRBJ2-7, the V gene TRBV28; 11 nucleotides align to TRBD1. The CDR3 is made up of 16 amino acids. Trimming removed 3 bases from V and 9 bases from J; junction bases left unmatched: 13. Germline-derived CDR1 and CDR2 are MDHEN and SYDVKM. Supplemented by reference TRBV28 and TRBJ2-7, the full variable domain reads DVKVTQSSRYLVKRTGEKVFLECVQDMDHENMFWYRQDPGLGLRLIYFSYDVKMKEKGDIPEGYSVSREKKERFSLILESASTNQTSMYLCASSLGGTGGGTGQYFGPGTRLTVT.

J is TRBJ2-7 and V is TRBV7-6, with D possibly being TRBD1 (6 bases). The V gene's germline CDR1 is SGHVS and CDR2 FNYEAQ. Between the trimmed V and J ends, which lost 4 bases and 0 bases, there was a span of 10 bases. The CDR3 loop spans 14 amino acids. CDR3 coding DNA: TGTGCCAGCAGCTACGACAGGAGCTCCTACGAGCAGTACTTC. This codes for CASSYDRSSYEQYF.

The chain is built from TRBV10-2 and TRBJ1-6; D not resolved. From germline, CDR1 is WSHSY and CDR2 SAAADI. Trimming pared 3 bases from V and 10 bases from J, leaving 13 bases between. This CDR3 has 14 residues. The CDR3 spells CASSDGPAASPLHF. CDR3 nucleotides: TGCGCCAGCAGTGACGGCCCAGCGGCGTCACCCCTCCACTTT.

The chain combines TRBV29-1 with TRBJ1-1; TRBD1 matches 10 bases. The CDR3 is made up of 14 amino acids. Trimming at V came to 4 bases and at J to 5 bases, leaving 7 bases not matched to a gene. Germline loops: CDR1 SQVTM, CDR2 ANQGSEA. CDR3 in amino acids: CSVGGGQGRTEAFF. CDR3 nucleotides: TGCAGCGTTGGGGGGGGACAGGGGAGGACTGAAGCTTTCTTT.

The gene calls are TRBV4-1 and TRBJ2-1, with 9 bases that match TRBD1. The germline V gene has CDR1 MGHRA and CDR2 YSYEKL. This CDR3 is built from 14 residues. Trimming at V came to 6 bases and at J to 6 bases, leaving 6 bases not matched to a gene. The CDR3 region has the DNA TGCGCCAGCAGACAGGGGGCGCCCCCCAATGAGCAGTTCTTC. This sequence encodes CASRQGAPPNEQFF.

This chain connects TRBV6-1 to TRBJ1-4, with D unclear. Germline V gene sequence: CDR1 MNHNS, CDR2 SASEGT. The CDR3 sequence is 15 residues long. The ends were cut back, 4 bases at V and 0 bases at J, with 9 bases in the middle. The CDR3 here is CASSVSLTTNEKLFF. The CDR3 bases are TGTGCCAGCAGTGTATCGCTAACAACTAATGAAAAACTGTTTTTT.

This clone appeared once. This chain links TRBV10-3 with TRBJ1-1; 7 bases are a match to TRBD1. In germline, CDR1 is ENHRY, CDR2 SYGVKD. The CDR3 length is 14 residues. The J segment lost 7 bases and the V segment lost 6 bases, leaving 11 bases of the junction unmatched. The CDR3 sequence: CAIRTGTEDSEAFF. CDR3 nucleotides: TGTGCCATCAGGACCGGGACAGAAGACAGTGAAGCTTTCTTT.

The chain is built from TRBV5-1 and TRBJ2-3; no firm D call. CDR3 length: 12 amino acids. V was clipped by 0 bases and J by 9 bases, with 8 bases between them. Looked up from germline, CDR1 is SGHRS and CDR2 is YFSETQ. The CDR3 reads CASSLDSETQYF. DNA for the CDR3: TGCGCCAGCAGCTTGGACAGTGAAACGCAGTATTTT.

This clone was counted a single time. The chain recombines TRBV6-1 with TRBJ2-5; 11 bases match TRBD2. The trim removed 7 bases at V and 6 bases at J, leaving 10 bases unmatched. Germline values: CDR1 MNHNS, CDR2 SASEGT. The CDR3 extends over 15 amino acids. CDR3 in DNA: TGTGCCAGCATCATAGCGGGAGGGCCGTTGCAGACCCAGTACTTC. Protein product: CASIIAGGPLQTQYF.

CDR3 bases: TGTGCCAGCACCCATCTACTAGCGCCCCGGGAGACCCAGTACTTC. Amino acid sequence: CASTHLLAPRETQYF. This chain links TRBV7-2 with TRBJ2-5; 7 bases map to TRBD2. This CDR3 comprises 15 residues. After removal of 7 bases from V and 5 bases from J, the junction contained 13 bases not matched to a gene. Germline-derived CDR1 and CDR2 are SGHTA and FQGNSA.

The chain is built from TRBV4-1 and TRBJ1-1, with a possible D match to TRBD1 (5 bases). Per the germline V gene, CDR1 is MGHRA and CDR2 is YSYEKL. The CDR3 has 15 amino acids. V was pared by 3 bases and J by 2 bases, with 13 bases between. The CDR3 DNA is TGCGCCAGCAGCCAGCCGACAGCGCTCAACACTGAAGCTTTCTTT. Its translation is CASSQPTALNTEAFF.

This clone was seen only once. The rearrangement links TRBV7-9 to TRBJ2-3; the D is unclear. The CDR3 runs to 13 residues. Germline loops: CDR1 SEHNR, CDR2 FQNEAQ (reference sequence). V was pared by 4 bases and J by 3 bases, with 8 bases between. Here the CDR3 reads CASSSSATDTQYF. The DNA of the CDR3 is TGTGCCAGCAGCTCCTCCGCGACAGATACGCAGTATTTT. The entire variable domain, with the rest obtained from reference TRBV7-9 and TRBJ2-3, is as follows: DTGVSQNPRHKITKRGQNVTFRCDPISEHNRLYWYRQTLGQGPEFLTYFQNEAQLEKSRLLSDRFSAERPKGSFSTLEIQRTEQGDSAMYLCASSSSATDTQYFGPGTRLTVL.

This chain joins TRBV28 and TRBJ1-2, with TRBD1 matching 7 bases. Germline CDR1 MDHEN, CDR2 SYDVKM. The CDR3 totals 16 residues. J gave up 6 bases and V 4 bases, and 14 bases lay outside the gene matches. CDR3 bases: TGTGCCAGCAGTTCCGGATCCGACAGGGTTGGGGATGGCTACACCTTC. It is translated as CASSSGSDRVGDGYTF.

This clone appeared once. The chain joins TRBV6-1 to TRBJ1-2, with D possibly TRBD1 on 6 matching bases. V dropped 4 bases and J dropped 2 bases, with 11 bases sitting between them. Germline V gene lookup returns CDR1 MNHNS and CDR2 SASEGT. The CDR3 contains 14 residues. The CDR3 sequence is CASSAPQGNYGYTF. CDR3 nucleotides: TGTGCCAGCAGTGCCCCACAGGGAAACTATGGCTACACCTTC.

The chain links TRBV6-6 to TRBJ2-1; TRBD1 might be the D (6 bases). The germline CDR1 and CDR2 sequences are MNHNY and SVGAGI (reference sequence). V shed 6 bases and J shed 10 bases, with 10 bases lying between them. The CDR3 runs to 11 residues. CDR3 amino acids: CASSYGTEQFF. The CDR3 bases are TGTGCCAGCAGCTACGGGACAGAGCAGTTCTTC.

V gene TRBV6-5 combines with J gene TRBJ2-1; TRBD2 aligns across 10 bases. The CDR3 is made up of 16 amino acids. CDR1 and CDR2 from the germline V gene are MNHEY and SVGAGI. V lost 6 bases, J lost 2 bases, and 7 bases stayed unmatched. The CDR3 loop reads CASSYAGLAAYNEQFF. DNA for the CDR3: TGTGCCAGCAGCTACGCCGGACTAGCGGCCTACAATGAGCAGTTCTTC.

This chain connects TRBV30 to TRBJ2-1, with a tentative D call TRBD1 (6 bases). This CDR3 is 12 amino acids long. Looked up from germline, CDR1 is GTSNPN and CDR2 is SVGIG (reference sequence). Trimming left V 1 base short and J 6 bases short, with 7 bases between. DNA for the CDR3: TGTGCCTGGAGTGCGACAGGCAATGAGCAGTTCTTC. It is translated as CAWSATGNEQFF.

This clone has more than one count but fewer than ten. CDR3 in amino acids: CASSQAGQLASYTF. CDR3 DNA sequence: TGTGCCAGCTCACAAGCCGGACAGCTTGCCAGCTACACCTTC. This chain connects TRBV18 to TRBJ1-2; TRBD1 might be the D (6 bases). The CDR3 totals 14 residues. The ends were cut back, 4 bases at V and 9 bases at J, with 18 bases in the middle. Germline CDR1 is KGHSH and CDR2 is LQKENI.

This chain joins TRBV2 and TRBJ2-3; tentatively, D is TRBD1 (6 bases). The CDR3 is 14 amino acids. With 8 bases removed from V and 2 bases from J, the gap between germline ends came to 14 bases. The germline V gene has CDR1 SNHLY and CDR2 FYNNEI. The CDR3 reads CASELGDNTDTQYF. The CDR3 nucleotides read TGTGCCAGCGAACTTGGGGACAACACAGATACGCAGTATTTT.

The chain has TRBV7-3 and TRBJ2-3; possible D gene TRBD2, 6 bases. Germline loops: CDR1 SGHTA, CDR2 FQGTGA. The CDR3 totals 14 residues. The V gene lost 7 bases and the J gene lost 2 bases, with 13 bases spanning the gap. CDR3 DNA: TGTGCCAGCAATTCGGGAGAGATCACAGATACGCAGTATTTT. Residues: CASNSGEITDTQYF.

The V and J genes are TRBV11-3 and TRBJ2-2; D might be TRBD2 (5 bases). The germline V and J ends were trimmed by 7 bases and 6 bases, with 12 bases remaining between them. The CDR3 totals 13 residues. The germline V gene encodes CDR1 SGHNT and CDR2 YENEEA. This CDR3 reads CASTRGGSGELFF. Here the CDR3 DNA reads TGTGCCAGCACCCGAGGAGGTTCCGGGGAGCTGTTTTTT.

The chain links TRBV5-6 to TRBJ2-1; D is unclear. V was cut by 7 bases and J by 0 bases, with 8 bases left in between. CDR1 and CDR2 (germline): SGHDT, YYEEEE. CDR3 length: 13 residues. CDR3 in amino acids: CASLPSSYNEQFF. In DNA form, the CDR3 reads TGTGCCAGCCTACCGAGCTCCTACAATGAGCAGTTCTTC.